One sample yielded the 9 T cell receptor beta chains listed below, sequenced in a study of control samples from healthy donors and cancer patients (dated by TCRdb to 2018 to 2021). Libraries were made using the immunoSEQ multiplex PCR assay. Imported from immuneACCESS, the table was reduced by TCRdb to in-frame sequences with V and J called. These copies leave out some clones; in studies compared against another copy, an unresolved V gene accounts for under half, and the cause of the remainder is not known. This sample holds under 200,000 clones; about 91% were observed only once. The top ten clonotypes cover 4% to 6% of the sample. Sequencing was carried out using blood. The receptors stem from a woman younger than 45 in good health.

The chain combines TRBV3-1 (or the pseudogene TRBV3-2) with TRBJ1-2; D is undetermined. With 1 base removed from V and 4 bases from J, the gap between germline ends came to 16 bases. CDR3 size: 16 residues. Germline CDR1 is LGHDT and CDR2 is YNNKEL (reference sequence). The CDR3 coding sequence is TGTGCCAGCAGCCAAGTTCCCCTATCAGGAAGCTATGGCTACACCTTC. Translation gives CASSQVPLSGSYGYTF.

The chain has TRBV5-1 and TRBJ2-7; no clear D. The CDR3 has 13 amino acids. V was pared by 4 bases and J by 4 bases, with 12 bases between. Per germline, CDR1 SGHRS and CDR2 YFSETQ. The CDR3 DNA sequence: TGCGCCAGCAGCGTCAATATTGGTTACGAGCAGTACTTC. Translated, it gives CASSVNIGYEQYF.

The chain is built from TRBV2 and TRBJ2-1; 9 nucleotides agree with TRBD2. CDR3 length: 16 amino acids. Germline values: CDR1 SNHLY, CDR2 FYNNEI. Losses at the gene ends were 0 bases for V and 4 bases for J; bases not matched to a gene: 4. CDR3 DNA: TGTGCCAGCAGTGAAGCGCGTAGCGGGAGATACAATGAGCAGTTCTTC. It translates to CASSEARSGRYNEQFF.

The chain has TRBV6-5 and TRBJ1-2, with TRBD1 matching 10 bases. The length of the CDR3 is 15 residues. V was clipped by 5 bases and J by 6 bases; unmatched bases: 9. CDR1 and CDR2 from the germline V gene are MNHEY and SVGAGI. CDR3 amino acids: CASSRDRGSSDGYTF. The CDR3, as DNA: TGTGCCAGCAGTCGGGACAGGGGAAGCAGCGATGGCTACACCTTC.

A remark on this clone: The same CDR3 arises from other DNA sequences in this sample as well. V usage is TRBV14 and J usage is TRBJ2-1; no clear D. The V and J ends lost 1 base and 9 bases respectively, with 7 bases between them. The germline V gene encodes CDR1 SGHDN and CDR2 FVKESK. The CDR3 extends over 12 amino acids. The CDR3 DNA follows: TGTGCCAGCAGCCAAGTCACAACTGAGCAGTTCTTC. Protein product: CASSQVTTEQFF. Supplemented by reference TRBV14 and TRBJ2-1, the full variable domain reads EAGVTQFPSHSVIEKGQTVTLRCDPISGHDNLYWYRRVMGKEIKFLLHFVKESKQDESGMPNNRFLAERTGGTYSTLKVQPAELEDSGVYFCASSQVTTEQFFGPGTRLTVL.

The V and J genes are TRBV6-5 and TRBJ2-7, with 9 bases aligning to TRBD1. Germline V gene sequence: CDR1 MNHEY, CDR2 SVGAGI. The CDR3 covers 15 residues. J lost 1 base, V lost 5 bases, and 6 bases had no gene match. The CDR3 bases are TGTGCCAGCAGTCGGGGAGGGACAGGGTCCTACGAGCAGTACTTC. This gives the protein CASSRGGTGSYEQYF.

The chain couples TRBV19 to TRBJ1-5; 7 bases line up with TRBD1. CDR1 is LNHDA and CDR2 is SQIVND in the germline V gene (reference sequence). Losses at the gene ends were 3 bases for V and 0 bases for J; bases not matched to a gene: 5. This CDR3 is built from 16 residues. This chain's CDR3 is CASSIEGTVSNQPQHF. CDR3 sequence (DNA): TGTGCCAGTAGTATCGAGGGGACAGTTAGCAATCAGCCCCAGCATTTT.

This chain uses TRBV28 with TRBJ1-2; 9 nucleotides line up with TRBD1. The junction had 6 bases not matched to a gene; V was cut back by 8 bases and J by 2 bases. The CDR3 is made up of 14 amino acids. CDR1 and CDR2 (germline): MDHEN, SYDVKM. CDR3 coding DNA: TGTGCCAGCGGCCAACAGGGGGCAAACTATGGCTACACCTTC. The encoded protein is CASGQQGANYGYTF.

The count of this clone is one. This chain connects TRBV4-2 to TRBJ2-7, with D unresolved. The germline V and J ends were trimmed by 3 bases and 3 bases, with 12 bases remaining between them. In germline, CDR1 is LGHNA, CDR2 YNFKEQ. The CDR3 spans 14 residues. Written as DNA, the CDR3 is TGTGCCAGCAGCCAGCGAGGAGCGATCTACGAGCAGTACTTC. Protein sequence: CASSQRGAIYEQYF.